The 21 T cell receptor beta chains below all came from one sample that was sequenced in a study of blood T cell repertoires in COVID-19. The table came from immunoSEQ multiplex PCR; TCRdb's copy has only in-frame clones and leaves some out. The sample consists of 150,000 to 200,000 clones, more than 70% of them appearing once. The sequenced sample was peripheral blood. These TCRs come from a man between 40 and 49 years old with active or convalescent COVID-19.

This clone occurred once. The genes are TRBV5-1 and TRBJ2-7, with a possible D match to TRBD1 (7 bases). CDR1 and CDR2 from the germline V gene are SGHRS and YFSETQ. The CDR3 runs 15 residues. Between the trimmed V and J ends, which lost 0 bases and 2 bases, there was a span of 12 bases. CDR3 DNA: TGCGCCAGCAGCTTGGGCGGGGACAGACCCTACGAGCAGTACTTC. Residues: CASSLGGDRPYEQYF.

The chain combines TRBV27 with TRBJ2-5, with D unresolved. Between the trimmed V and J ends, which lost 4 bases and 6 bases, there was a span of 3 bases. The germline gives CDR1 MNHEY, CDR2 SMNVEV (reference sequence). There are 10 residues in the CDR3. This chain's CDR3 is CASSWQTQYF. The CDR3 nucleotides read TGTGCCAGCAGTTGGCAGACCCAGTACTTC.

The genes are TRBV5-5 and TRBJ2-7; D not certain. V lost 0 bases and J lost 0, with 7 bases in between. The CDR3 extends over 14 amino acids. Germline V gene lookup returns CDR1 SGHKS and CDR2 YYEKEE (reference sequence). This CDR3 is CASSLDTASYEQYF. Here the CDR3 DNA reads TGTGCCAGCAGCTTGGACACAGCCTCCTACGAGCAGTACTTC.

CDR3 in DNA: TGTGCCACCAGTGACGAACAGGGGCCCTTCGGCGAGCAGTACTTC. Residues: CATSDEQGPFGEQYF. This chain connects TRBV24-1 to TRBJ2-7, with 7 positions matching TRBD1. Germline trimming cut 4 bases from V and 6 bases from J; bases unmatched to any gene: 11. The CDR3 loop spans 15 amino acids. Per germline, CDR1 KGHDR and CDR2 SFDVKD.

This chain joins TRBV19 and TRBJ2-7; TRBD2 is a possible D gene (5 bases). CDR3 size: 12 residues. The germline V gene has CDR1 LNHDA and CDR2 SQIVND (reference sequence). With 5 bases removed from V and 6 bases from J, the gap between germline ends came to 11 bases. The CDR3 here is CASSFAAGEQYF. The CDR3 DNA sequence: TGTGCCAGTAGTTTTGCGGCGGGCGAGCAGTACTTC.

The rearrangement uses TRBV27 and TRBJ1-2; a possible D gene is TRBD1 (6 bases). Trimming pared 5 bases from V and 3 bases from J, leaving 16 bases between. The V gene's germline CDR1 is MNHEY and CDR2 SMNVEV (reference sequence). The CDR3 loop spans 15 amino acids. The CDR3 protein is CASSLSPGTYYGYTF. CDR3 in DNA: TGTGCCAGCAGTCTCTCTCCCGGGACATACTATGGCTACACCTTC.

The chain joins TRBV7-9 to TRBJ2-1; 9 positions agree with TRBD1. Germline V gene data show CDR1 as SEHNR and CDR2 as FQNEAQ (reference sequence). The CDR3 covers 14 residues. Trimming cost V 5 bases and J 7 bases; bases outside gene matches: 6. CDR3 DNA: TGTGCCAGCAGCCTACAGGGGGCAGGGAATGAGCAGTTCTTC. This encodes CASSLQGAGNEQFF. Drawing the rest from reference TRBV7-9 and TRBJ2-1, the complete variable domain is DTGVSQNPRHKITKRGQNVTFRCDPISEHNRLYWYRQTLGQGPEFLTYFQNEAQLEKSRLLSDRFSAERPKGSFSTLEIQRTEQGDSAMYLCASSLQGAGNEQFFGPGTRLTVL.

V usage is TRBV19 and J usage is TRBJ1-2, with D tentatively TRBD1 (6 bases). Germline V lookup: CDR1 LNHDA, CDR2 SQIVND (reference sequence). This CDR3 has 13 amino acids. Between the trimmed V and J ends, which lost 5 bases and 7 bases, there was a span of 14 bases. CDR3 in DNA: TGTGCCAGTAGTCAACAGGGCCGCGGTGGCTACACCTTC. This codes for CASSQQGRGGYTF.

The V and J genes are TRBV5-6 and TRBJ1-4, with 8 bases identical to TRBD1. Germline CDR1 SGHDT, CDR2 YYEEEE. Unmatched junction bases numbered 7, after V lost 4 bases and J lost 2 bases. The CDR3 contains 16 residues. CDR3 sequence reads: CASSPRTGSTNEKLFF. As DNA, the CDR3 is TGTGCCAGCAGCCCTCGGACAGGGAGTACTAATGAAAAACTGTTTTTT.

The genes are TRBV3-1 (or the pseudogene TRBV3-2) and TRBJ2-1; D gene unclear. Trimming stripped 1 base from V and 1 base from J, with 14 bases between. CDR1 and CDR2 (germline): LGHDT, YNNKEL (reference sequence). CDR3 length equals 17 residues. The CDR3 sequence is CASSQGGAPQSYNEQFF. In nucleotides, the CDR3 is TGTGCCAGCAGCCAAGGTGGAGCTCCTCAGTCCTACAATGAGCAGTTCTTC.

The chain recombines TRBV5-5 with TRBJ1-1; possible D gene TRBD1, 5 bases. The CDR3 covers 13 residues. Deletions cut 2 bases from V and 2 bases from J, with 7 bases between. The germline gives CDR1 SGHKS, CDR2 YYEKEE (reference sequence). The CDR3 DNA follows: TGTGCCAGCAGCTTAGGGGTTAACACTGAAGCTTTCTTT. Amino acids: CASSLGVNTEAFF. Using reference TRBV5-5 and TRBJ1-1 for the parts outside the CDR3, the full variable domain is DAGVTQSPTHLIKTRGQQVTLRCSPISGHKSVSWYQQVLGQGPQFIFQYYEKEERGRGNFPDRFSARQFPNYSSELNVNALLLGDSALYLCASSLGVNTEAFFGQGTRLTVV.

The chain has TRBV11-2 and TRBJ1-4, with 8 nucleotides matching TRBD1. CDR1 is SGHAT and CDR2 is FQNNGV in the germline V gene. V lost 5 bases, J lost 5 bases, and 7 bases stayed unmatched. The CDR3 is made up of 15 amino acids. The CDR3 sequence is CASSTGQANNEKLFF. CDR3 DNA sequence: TGTGCCAGCAGCACGGGACAGGCCAACAATGAAAAACTGTTTTTT.

V usage is TRBV24-1 and J usage is TRBJ2-2, with TRBD2 identical over 12 bases. CDR3 length: 16 residues. Trimming took 5 bases from V and 6 from J; bases not matched to a gene: 6. CDR1 is KGHDR and CDR2 is SFDVKD in the germline V gene. CDR3 sequence (DNA): TGTGCCACCAGTGCTAGCGGGAGGGCGTCAGCCGGGGAGCTGTTTTTT. Amino acids: CATSASGRASAGELFF.

This sequence joins TRBV5-1 and TRBJ2-7; D unresolved. Trimming pared 4 bases from V and 3 bases from J, leaving 20 bases between. This CDR3 is built from 16 residues. Germline CDR1 is SGHRS and CDR2 is YFSETQ. CDR3 amino acids: CASSPGLSSNLYEQYF. The CDR3 DNA reads TGCGCCAGCAGCCCTGGTTTGAGTTCGAATCTCTACGAGCAGTACTTC.

This clone is a singleton in its sample. The chain links TRBV5-6 to TRBJ2-7; a possible D gene is TRBD2 (5 bases). V was cut by 4 bases and J by 5 bases, with 25 bases left in between. This CDR3 contains 17 residues. Germline V gene sequence: CDR1 SGHDT, CDR2 YYEEEE. CDR3 protein: CASSLRRTGAEVHEQYF. CDR3 coding DNA: TGTGCCAGCAGCCTCCGCCGGACTGGTGCTGAAGTCCACGAGCAGTACTTC. Filled out from reference TRBV5-6 and TRBJ2-7, the complete variable domain reads DAGVTQSPTHLIKTRGQQVTLRCSPKSGHDTVSWYQQALGQGPQFIFQYYEEEERQRGNFPDRFSGHQFPNYSSELNVNALLLGDSALYLCASSLRRTGAEVHEQYFGPGTRLTVT.

J is TRBJ1-1 and V is TRBV25-1, with 9 bases aligning to TRBD1. Germline loops: CDR1 MGHDK, CDR2 SYGVNS. The CDR3 extends over 16 amino acids. V lost 2 bases and J lost 4; bases outside the gene matches: 8. The CDR3 loop reads CASSETGTGFRTEAFF. In DNA, the CDR3 is TGTGCCAGCAGTGAAACGGGGACAGGGTTTCGCACTGAAGCTTTCTTT. The whole variable domain, remainder taken from reference TRBV25-1 and TRBJ1-1, is EADIYQTPRYLVIGTGKKITLECSQTMGHDKMYWYQQDPGMELHLIHYSYGVNSTEKGDLSSESTVSRIRTEHFPLTLESARPSHTSQYLCASSETGTGFRTEAFFGQGTRLTVV.

The J gene is TRBJ2-1, the V gene TRBV5-5, with D maybe TRBD1 (5 bases). V shed 0 bases and J shed 7 bases, with 11 bases lying between them. Per the germline V gene, CDR1 is SGHKS and CDR2 is YYEKEE (reference sequence). This CDR3 contains 14 residues. The chain's CDR3 is CASSLAQGGNEQFF. CDR3 nucleotides: TGTGCCAGCAGCTTGGCTCAGGGTGGGAATGAGCAGTTCTTC.

This sequence joins TRBV7-9 and TRBJ1-3; D gene unclear. Germline V gene data show CDR1 as SEHNR and CDR2 as FQNEAQ (reference sequence). This CDR3 is built from 17 residues. V was shortened by 5 bases and J by 0 bases, with 17 bases between the two germline ends. The CDR3 region is CASSQLTKAGSGNTIYF. CDR3 in DNA: TGTGCCAGCAGCCAACTCACTAAGGCGGGCTCTGGAAACACCATATATTTT. The whole variable domain, remainder taken from reference TRBV7-9 and TRBJ1-3, is DTGVSQNPRHKITKRGQNVTFRCDPISEHNRLYWYRQTLGQGPEFLTYFQNEAQLEKSRLLSDRFSAERPKGSFSTLEIQRTEQGDSAMYLCASSQLTKAGSGNTIYFGEGSWLTVV.

The gene calls are TRBV28 and TRBJ1-6, with D maybe TRBD1 (6 bases). Trimming took 2 bases from V and 7 from J, leaving 9 bases between them. This CDR3 is built from 14 residues. CDR1 is MDHEN and CDR2 is SYDVKM in the germline V gene. The CDR3 region is CASSLGQGNSPLHF. The CDR3 nucleotides are TGTGCCAGCAGTTTAGGGCAGGGGAATTCACCCCTCCACTTT.

This chain joins TRBV28 and TRBJ2-7; TRBD2 agrees at 7 bases. CDR3 length: 14 amino acids. Germline values: CDR1 MDHEN, CDR2 SYDVKM. Germline trimming cut 7 bases from V and 5 bases from J; bases unmatched to any gene: 11. This CDR3 reads CASTPLGGWDEQYF. The CDR3 coding sequence is TGTGCCAGCACCCCCCTGGGGGGGTGGGACGAGCAGTACTTC. The variable domain in full, completed from reference TRBV28 and TRBJ2-7, reads DVKVTQSSRYLVKRTGEKVFLECVQDMDHENMFWYRQDPGLGLRLIYFSYDVKMKEKGDIPEGYSVSREKKERFSLILESASTNQTSMYLCASTPLGGWDEQYFGPGTRLTVT.

The rearrangement uses TRBV2 and TRBJ1-1; D remains ambiguous. This CDR3 has 15 residues. Germline CDR1 reads SNHLY; CDR2 reads FYNNEI. Trimming took 0 bases from V and 6 from J, leaving 14 bases between them. CDR3: CASSEAVQEVAEAFF. The CDR3 coding sequence is TGTGCCAGCAGTGAAGCGGTCCAGGAGGTGGCTGAAGCTTTCTTT.